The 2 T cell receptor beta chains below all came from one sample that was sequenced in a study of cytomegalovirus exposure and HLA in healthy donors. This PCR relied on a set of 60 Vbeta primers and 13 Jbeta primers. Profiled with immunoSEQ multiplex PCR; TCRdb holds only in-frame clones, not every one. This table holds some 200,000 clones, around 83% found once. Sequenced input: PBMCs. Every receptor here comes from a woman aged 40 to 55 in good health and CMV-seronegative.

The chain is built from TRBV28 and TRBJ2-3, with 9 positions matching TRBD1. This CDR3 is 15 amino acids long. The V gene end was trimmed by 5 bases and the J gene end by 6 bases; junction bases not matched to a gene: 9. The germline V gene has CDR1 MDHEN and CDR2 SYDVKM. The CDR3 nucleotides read TGTGCCAGCAGTAACCGGGACAGGGAGCCTGATACGCAGTATTTT. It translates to CASSNRDREPDTQYF.

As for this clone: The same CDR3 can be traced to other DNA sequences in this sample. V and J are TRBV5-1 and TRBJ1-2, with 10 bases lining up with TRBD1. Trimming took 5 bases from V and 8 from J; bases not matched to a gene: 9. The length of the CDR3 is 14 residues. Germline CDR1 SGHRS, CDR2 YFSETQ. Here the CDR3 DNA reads TGCGCCAGCAGTTCCGGGACAGGGGCACGAGGCTACACCTTC. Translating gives CASSSGTGARGYTF.